Sequencing of this T cell receptor beta chain was carried out in a study of shared clonotypes between healthy human individuals. Each sample came from a Caucasian adult donor living in Nashville, Tennessee. Germline V CDR1 and CDR2: SGHKS, YYEKEE (reference sequence). V lost 3 bases, J lost 4 bases, and 3 bases stayed unmatched. The CDR3 consists of 14 residues. Sequenced by immunoSEQ multiplex PCR; TCRdb stores in-frame clones only, minus some. The table lists about 2.4 million clones, 80% to 95% of them singletons. The chain recombines TRBV5-5 with TRBJ2-2; 7 bases map to TRBD2. The source is a man aged 18 to 29 in good health. Some clones in this sample may be carry-over from other donors' samples. Sample: naive CD4+ T cells from PBMCs. Specified subset: CD45RA+ positively selected. CDR3: CASSSPGGTGELFF. In nucleotides, the CDR3 is TGTGCCAGCAGCTCCCCGGGGGGCACCGGGGAGCTGTTTTTT. The full variable domain, rest sourced from reference TRBV5-5 and TRBJ2-2, is DAGVTQSPTHLIKTRGQQVTLRCSPISGHKSVSWYQQVLGQGPQFIFQYYEKEERGRGNFPDRFSARQFPNYSSELNVNALLLGDSALYLCASSSPGGTGELFFGEGSRLTVL.